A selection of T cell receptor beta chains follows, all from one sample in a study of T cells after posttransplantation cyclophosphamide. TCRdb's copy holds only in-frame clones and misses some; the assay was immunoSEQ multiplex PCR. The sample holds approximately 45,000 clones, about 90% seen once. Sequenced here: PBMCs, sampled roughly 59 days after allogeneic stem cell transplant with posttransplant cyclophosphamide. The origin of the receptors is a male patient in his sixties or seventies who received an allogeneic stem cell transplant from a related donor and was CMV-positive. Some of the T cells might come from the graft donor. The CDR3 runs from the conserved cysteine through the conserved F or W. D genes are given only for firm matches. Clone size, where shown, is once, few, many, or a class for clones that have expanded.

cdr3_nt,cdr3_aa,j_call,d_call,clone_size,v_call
TGTGCCATCAGTGAGACCCTAGGGGCTTTAAGGAGGGTTACCGGGGAGCTGTTTTTT,CAISETLGALRRVTGELFF,TRBJ2-2,NA,NA,TRBV10-3
TGTGCCAGCAGCTTCCCCTGGACAGAGGCGAACACTGAAGCTTTCTTT,CASSFPWTEANTEAFF,TRBJ1-1,NA,NA,TRBV5-6
TGTGCCAGCAGCTACAGCGGTGGCGGAGAGACCCAGTACTTC,CASSYSGGGETQYF,TRBJ2-5,NA,once,TRBV7-6
TGTGCCAGCTCACCAGGGGACAGACCCTACGAGCAGTACTTC,CASSPGDRPYEQYF,TRBJ2-7,TRBD1,NA,TRBV18
TGTGCCAGCTCCATACAGGGGGCAACTGGGGCCAACGTCCTGACTTTC,CASSIQGATGANVLTF,TRBJ2-6,TRBD1,NA,TRBV18
TGTGCCAGCAGCTTAGACAGGGTGGGGCAGTATAATGAAAAACTGTTTTTT,CASSLDRVGQYNEKLFF,TRBJ1-4,NA,NA,TRBV7-6
TGCAGCGTTGAAAACTCGGGGGGGGCTACCCCTGAAGCTTTCTTT,CSVENSGGATPEAFF,TRBJ1-1,NA,NA,TRBV29-1
TGTGCCAGCAGCTTGACAGGGGCGGGGGGGGAGACCCAGTACTTC,CASSLTGAGGETQYF,TRBJ2-5,TRBD2,NA,TRBV5-5
TGTGCCAGCAGCTCCGGGACAGGGCGGACAGATACGCAGTATTTT,CASSSGTGRTDTQYF,TRBJ2-3,TRBD1,NA,TRBV5-8
TGTGCCAGCAGCTTGTGGTTGGGACAGGGAAATGAGCAGTTCTTC,CASSLWLGQGNEQFF,TRBJ2-1,TRBD1,NA,TRBV5-8
TGTGCCAGCAGCGCCCCGACCGGGAACAATTCACCCCTCCACTTT,CASSAPTGNNSPLHF,TRBJ1-6,NA,once,TRBV28
TGCAGCGTTGGGGTTCCCTTGAGGGAGCAGTTCTTC,CSVGVPLREQFF,TRBJ2-1,NA,NA,TRBV29-1
TGCGCCAGCAGCCAATTGGGGGGGCGCACCGGGGAGCTGTTTTTT,CASSQLGGRTGELFF,TRBJ2-2,NA,NA,TRBV5-1
TGCGCCAGCAACGCCGACAGCAACACTGAAGCTTTCTTT,CASNADSNTEAFF,TRBJ1-1,NA,NA,TRBV5-1
TGTGCTAGTGGTTTGGTACAGGGGATAGGCACTGAAGCTTTCTTT,CASGLVQGIGTEAFF,TRBJ1-1,TRBD1,once,TRBV12-5
TGTGCCAGCAGCTTCGGGACAACAAGCTCCTACGAGCAGTACTTC,CASSFGTTSSYEQYF,TRBJ2-7,NA,NA,TRBV11-3
TGTGCCAGCAGGGAGGACGGCGCCTATAATTCACCCCTCCACTTT,CASREDGAYNSPLHF,TRBJ1-6,NA,NA,TRBV6-1
TGTGCCAGCAGCTCGACTAGCGGGGATTCGACTAGCACAGATACGCAGTATTTT,CASSSTSGDSTSTDTQYF,TRBJ2-3,TRBD2,NA,TRBV25-1
TGCGCCAGCAGCACACAGGGGACGAACACTGAAGCTTTCTTT,CASSTQGTNTEAFF,TRBJ1-1,TRBD1,NA,TRBV5-1
TGCGCCAGCAGCCCAGGGACTAGCGGGGATTACGAGCAGTACTTC,CASSPGTSGDYEQYF,TRBJ2-7,TRBD2,NA,TRBV4-1
TGTGCCAGCCGGGACAGGGCATACTTGGAGCAGTTCTTC,CASRDRAYLEQFF,TRBJ2-1,TRBD1,NA,TRBV6-1
TGTGCCAGCAGCCCGGGACTAGCGGAACATACGCAGTATTTT,CASSPGLAEHTQYF,TRBJ2-3,TRBD2,NA,TRBV9
TGCGCCAGCAGCTCCGACAGCGAAAAACTGTTTTTT,CASSSDSEKLFF,TRBJ1-4,NA,NA,TRBV4-1
TGTGCCAGCTCACCTGGTACAGAAGAGACCCAGTACTTC,CASSPGTEETQYF,TRBJ2-5,NA,once,TRBV18
TGTGCCAGCAGCTTTAGGGGGACCGGTACTATCTATGGCTACACCTTC,CASSFRGTGTIYGYTF,TRBJ1-2,NA,NA,TRBV7-9
TGTGCCAGCAGTTACTCGAACGGACTCTATGGCTACACCTTC,CASSYSNGLYGYTF,TRBJ1-2,NA,NA,TRBV6-5
TGTGCCAGCAGCTTAGCCTTCTATGGCTACACCTTC,CASSLAFYGYTF,TRBJ1-2,NA,NA,TRBV11-2
TGTGCCAGCATCCCGGGACACTTTAATTCACCCCTCCACTTT,CASIPGHFNSPLHF,TRBJ1-6,NA,NA,TRBV6-1
TGTGCCAGCACCCCGTTACGGGGAACAAGAGAGACCCAGTACTTC,CASTPLRGTRETQYF,TRBJ2-5,NA,NA,TRBV2
TGTGCCAGCAGTCTACTAGCGGGGGGGGCCTACGAGCAGTACTTC,CASSLLAGGAYEQYF,TRBJ2-7,TRBD2,NA,TRBV2
TGCGCCAGCAGCTCAGGACAGGGCGGATACGAGCAGTACTTC,CASSSGQGGYEQYF,TRBJ2-7,TRBD1,NA,TRBV5-1
TGTGCCAGTAGGGAGGGGAACACTGAAGCTTTCTTT,CASREGNTEAFF,TRBJ1-1,NA,NA,TRBV6-1
TGTGCCAGCAGCTTAAGGGGTATGGTAAACACCATATATTTT,CASSLRGMVNTIYF,TRBJ1-3,NA,NA,TRBV11-3
TGTGCCCTTGGGGGGGGGCAAACGAACACCGGGGAGCTGTTTTTT,CALGGGQTNTGELFF,TRBJ2-2,NA,NA,TRBV30
TGTGCCAGCAGTTCAGACCAAGAGACCCAGTACTTC,CASSSDQETQYF,TRBJ2-5,NA,NA,TRBV27
TGCGCCAGCAGCCAAGTCTCCGGGACTGCAGGAAACACCATATATTTT,CASSQVSGTAGNTIYF,TRBJ1-3,NA,NA,TRBV4-1
TGTGCCAGCAGCCAAGCCACAGGGGGTCGGTACGAGCAGTACTTC,CASSQATGGRYEQYF,TRBJ2-7,TRBD1,NA,TRBV14
TGTGCCAGCGGTGCGGCCGGGTCAAATCAGCCCCAGCATTTT,CASGAAGSNQPQHF,TRBJ1-5,NA,NA,TRBV27
TGTGCCACCAGCGATAAACAGGGTCGTGGCTACACCTTC,CATSDKQGRGYTF,TRBJ1-2,NA,NA,TRBV15
TGTGCCAGCAGCCTTGGGACTAGCGGGGTGGATGAGCAGTTCTTC,CASSLGTSGVDEQFF,TRBJ2-1,TRBD2,NA,TRBV7-6
TGTGCCAGTAGTGTCAGGGGGCAGTGGACTGAAGCTTTCTTT,CASSVRGQWTEAFF,TRBJ1-1,TRBD1,few,TRBV19
TGTGCCAGCAGAACTGACAGGGGTGGGTATGGCTACACCTTC,CASRTDRGGYGYTF,TRBJ1-2,TRBD1,NA,TRBV6-5